This T cell receptor (beta chain) was obtained from a study of cytomegalovirus exposure and HLA in healthy donors. Study summary: From HLA-typed donors, an early data release held 70 million to 100 million unique TCRs.

The CDR3 is 16 residues long. Germline CDR1 reads SGHRS; CDR2 reads YFSETQ. Trimming stripped 0 bases from V and 1 base from J, with 13 bases between. Study results and limitations: Investigators reported 150 to 200 TCR beta chains as tied to cytomegalovirus.

Amplification used 60 Vbeta primers and 13 Jbeta primers. Sequenced by immunoSEQ multiplex PCR; TCRdb stores in-frame clones only, minus some. The table includes about 93,000 clones, approximately 80% detected once. This clone was found a few times. Its target is not known. This TCR was sampled from a middle-aged woman in good health and CMV-seronegative. Sequencing was done on a sample of PBMCs. This chain connects TRBV5-1 to TRBJ1-1; no clear D gene. The CDR3 DNA is TGCGCCAGCAGCTTGGTCCCAGCGGTCCCGAACACTGAAGCTTTCTTT. Protein: CASSLVPAVPNTEAFF.